This T cell receptor beta chain is drawn from a study of shared clonotypes between healthy human individuals. Profiling relied on immunoSEQ multiplex PCR, and the TCRdb table lists in-frame clones only, not all of them. The sample has some 470,000 clones; about 79% are singletons. Worth noting for this clone: This sample includes further DNA sequences coding for the same CDR3.

From germline, CDR1 is SGHTA and CDR2 FQGNSA. The CDR3 is made up of 14 amino acids. Trimming took 4 bases from V and 3 from J, leaving 11 bases between them. Sequenced sample: PBMCs. The chain is built from TRBV7-2 and TRBJ2-3; D possibly matches TRBD1 or TRBD2 (5 bases each). The receptor comes from a woman aged 40 to 50 in good health. Some clones in this sample may be carry-over from other donors' samples. CDR3 protein: CASSSGPLTDTQYF. The CDR3 DNA reads as TGTGCCAGCAGCTCGGGGCCCTTGACAGATACGCAGTATTTT.